The 32 T cell receptor beta chains listed next were all sequenced from one sample in a study of shared clonotypes between healthy human individuals. Produced via immunoSEQ multiplex PCR; TCRdb's table is partial and in-frame only. Altogether around 990,000 clones are present, approximately 80% being singletons, with the ten largest covering more than 0.85%. The sample comprised memory CD4+ T cells from PBMCs. Noted subset: CD45RA-negative fraction. The receptors here all came from a man between 18 and 35 years old in good health. Some clones in this sample may be carry-over from other donors' samples.

This rearrangement joins TRBV7-9 to TRBJ2-2; D gene uncertain. In germline, CDR1 is SEHNR, CDR2 FQNEAQ (reference sequence). V was cut by 5 bases and J by 0 bases, with 13 bases left in between. The CDR3 consists of 16 residues. CDR3: CASSLKFQSNTGELFF. CDR3 nucleotides: TGTGCCAGCAGCCTGAAATTCCAATCGAACACCGGGGAGCTGTTTTTT.

J is TRBJ2-2 and V is TRBV4-2; 10 bases match TRBD2. After removal of 1 base from V and 2 bases from J, the junction contained 7 bases not matched to a gene. Germline V gene lookup returns CDR1 LGHNA and CDR2 YNFKEQ. This CDR3 region has 18 residues. CDR3 DNA sequence: TGTGCCAGCAGCCAAGTCCCTAGCGGGAGTCTTAACACCGGGGAGCTGTTTTTT. It translates to CASSQVPSGSLNTGELFF.

This clone showed up just a few times. V usage is TRBV2 and J usage is TRBJ1-4; D possibly corresponds to TRBD1 (6 bases). V lost 6 bases and J 5 bases, leaving 16 bases between the germline ends. Germline CDR1 SNHLY, CDR2 FYNNEI. The CDR3 contains 15 residues. DNA of the CDR3: TGTGCCAGCAGCGCCTACGGACAGAGAAATGAAAAACTGTTTTTT. This translates into CASSAYGQRNEKLFF.

In DNA, the CDR3 is TGTGCCAGCAGCTTAGCGGAGCGCGGGAGGGCCGATGGGACCCAGTACTTC. Protein: CASSLAERGRADGTQYF. The V and J genes are TRBV7-2 and TRBJ2-5, with 9 nucleotides matching TRBD2. V dropped 0 bases and J dropped 7; count of bases not matched to a gene: 12. This CDR3 comprises 17 residues. Germline CDR1 SGHTA, CDR2 FQGNSA. The whole variable domain, filled in from reference TRBV7-2 and TRBJ2-5, reads GAGVSQSPSNKVTEKGKDVELRCDPISGHTALYWYRQSLGQGLEFLIYFQGNSAPDKSGLPSDRFSAERTGGSVSTLTIQRTQQEDSAVYLCASSLAERGRADGTQYFGPGTRLLVL.

The CDR3: CASSGLGTSSNTGELFF. The DNA for the CDR3 is TGTGCCAGCAGTGGGCTTGGGACCTCGAGTAACACCGGGGAGCTGTTTTTT. The chain links TRBV25-1 to TRBJ2-2; perhaps D is TRBD1 or TRBD2 (5 bases each). The V end lost 4 bases, the J end lost 2 bases, and 17 bases lay between the germline ends. The length of the CDR3 is 17 residues. In germline, CDR1 is MGHDK, CDR2 SYGVNS.

This clone appeared once. The CDR3 loop is CASRPAGTYGYTF. In DNA, the CDR3 is TGTGCCAGTAGGCCCGCAGGGACTTATGGCTACACCTTC. This rearrangement joins TRBV19 to TRBJ1-2; D perhaps matches TRBD1 (5 bases). V lost 6 bases to trimming and J lost 5 bases, with 13 bases between them. The germline gives CDR1 LNHDA, CDR2 SQIVND (reference sequence). The CDR3 is 13 amino acids. Full variable domain (remainder filled in from reference TRBV19 and TRBJ1-2): DGGITQSPKYLFRKEGQNVTLSCEQNLNHDAMYWYRQDPGQGLRLIYYSQIVNDFQKGDIAEGYSVSREKKESFPLTVTSAQKNPTAFYLCASRPAGTYGYTFGSGTRLTVV.

This sequence joins TRBV2 and TRBJ1-3, with 7 positions matching TRBD1. Per germline, CDR1 SNHLY and CDR2 FYNNEI. The V segment lost 4 bases and the J segment 0 bases; nucleotides outside the gene matches: 24. The CDR3 extends over 22 amino acids. CDR3: CASSVQLFGRTGTRASGNTIYF. The CDR3 DNA reads as TGTGCCAGCAGTGTTCAACTTTTCGGCCGGACAGGTACTAGAGCCTCTGGAAACACCATATATTTT.

This sequence joins TRBV18 and TRBJ2-7, with D possibly matching TRBD1 (6 bases). Per the germline V gene, CDR1 is KGHSH and CDR2 is LQKENI. V lost 0 bases to trimming and J lost 2 bases, with 14 bases between them. The CDR3 has 16 residues. The CDR3 loop is CASSPPGTYSTYEQYF. The DNA for the CDR3 is TGTGCCAGCTCACCACCCGGGACATACTCCACCTACGAGCAGTACTTC.

A remark on this clone: This may be a read error, as it is one base from a much larger clone. The rearrangement uses TRBV7-9 and TRBJ1-1; 8 nucleotides line up with TRBD1. J lost 1 base, V lost 7 bases, and 2 bases had no gene match. The CDR3 consists of 13 residues. The germline CDR1 and CDR2 sequences are SEHNR and FQNEAQ (reference sequence). The CDR3 bases are TGTGCCAGCACCGGGACAGGGAACACTGAAGCTTTCTTT. It specifies CASTGTGNTEAFF.

The genes are TRBV7-9 and TRBJ1-2, with 7 bases lining up with TRBD1. The V gene end was trimmed by 5 bases and the J gene end by 4 bases; junction bases not matched to a gene: 10. CDR1 and CDR2 from the germline V gene are SEHNR and FQNEAQ (reference sequence). The CDR3 is 15 amino acids. The CDR3 DNA sequence: TGTGCCAGCAGCGGTGGACAGGCGGCGATCTATGGCTACACCTTC. Amino acid sequence: CASSGGQAAIYGYTF.

The chain employs TRBV7-8 and TRBJ1-3; 7 positions agree with TRBD1. The ends lost 7 bases at V and 4 bases at J; junction bases unmatched: 7. Germline CDR1 is SGHVS and CDR2 is FQNEAQ. The CDR3 consists of 14 residues. The CDR3 spells CASTRGGAGNTIYF. CDR3 nucleotides: TGTGCCAGCACCCGAGGGGGCGCGGGAAACACCATATATTTT.

The rearrangement links TRBV5-6 to TRBJ1-1, with 9 positions matching TRBD1. The CDR3 loop spans 14 amino acids. Germline V gene data show CDR1 as SGHDT and CDR2 as YYEEEE. Unmatched junction bases numbered 7, after V lost 5 bases and J lost 5 bases. The CDR3: CASRGDRGATEAFF. CDR3 nucleotide sequence: TGTGCCAGCAGGGGAGACAGGGGGGCGACTGAAGCTTTCTTT.

J is TRBJ2-1 and V is TRBV7-2, with 8 bases lining up with TRBD2. The CDR3 has 16 amino acids. Germline CDR1 is SGHTA and CDR2 is FQGNSA. The V segment lost 2 bases and the J segment 8 bases; nucleotides outside the gene matches: 11. This CDR3 is CASSLLTAGENYEQFF. The CDR3 DNA reads TGTGCCAGCAGCTTATTAACAGCGGGAGAGAACTATGAGCAGTTCTTC. Complete variable domain (other parts from reference TRBV7-2 and TRBJ2-1): GAGVSQSPSNKVTEKGKDVELRCDPISGHTALYWYRQSLGQGLEFLIYFQGNSAPDKSGLPSDRFSAERTGGSVSTLTIQRTQQEDSAVYLCASSLLTAGENYEQFFGPGTRLTVL.

In its sample, this clone was seen a few times. The rearrangement uses TRBV5-4 and TRBJ2-1; D uncertain. V lost 0 bases and J 0 bases, leaving 13 bases between the germline ends. CDR1 and CDR2 (germline): SGHNT, YYREEE (reference sequence). The CDR3 is 17 residues long. CDR3 loop: CASSLDRGKGSYNEQFF. The CDR3 DNA sequence: TGTGCCAGCAGCTTGGATCGAGGTAAAGGCTCCTACAATGAGCAGTTCTTC.

The chain joins TRBV2 to TRBJ1-2, with D perhaps matching TRBD1 (5 bases). The germline V gene encodes CDR1 SNHLY and CDR2 FYNNEI. Trimming shortened V by 4 bases and J by 3 bases, and 15 bases separated the two germline ends. The CDR3 totals 15 residues. CDR3 coding DNA: TGTGCCAGCAGTGGGCCCGGGGGAATGTACTATGGCTACACCTTC. Translation: CASSGPGGMYYGYTF.

The chain recombines TRBV11-1 with TRBJ2-5; D might be TRBD2 (5 bases). V was clipped by 4 bases and J by 2 bases, with 14 bases between them. Germline V gene data show CDR1 as SGHAT and CDR2 as FQDESV (reference sequence). The CDR3 loop spans 15 amino acids. In DNA, the CDR3 is TGTGCCAGCAGCTCCAATTGGGAGCGGCAAGAGACCCAGTACTTC. This sequence encodes CASSSNWERQETQYF.

V is TRBV6-6 and J is TRBJ1-3; a possible D gene is TRBD1 (5 bases). V was pared by 6 bases and J by 2 bases, with 17 bases between. The V gene's germline CDR1 is MNHNY and CDR2 SVGAGI (reference sequence). CDR3 size: 16 residues. In nucleotides, the CDR3 is TGTGCCAGCAGCCTCGGCGCGGGGGGTACTGGAAACACCATATATTTT. It specifies CASSLGAGGTGNTIYF.

The rearrangement joins TRBV5-8 to TRBJ2-3; D ambiguous. The CDR3 runs 12 residues. V was trimmed by 4 bases and J by 7 bases, leaving 10 bases between them. Germline V lookup: CDR1 SGHTS, CDR2 YDEGEE. CDR3 sequence: CASSPLRNTQYF. The CDR3 bases are TGTGCCAGCAGCCCCCTGAGGAATACGCAGTATTTT.

V is TRBV7-7 and J is TRBJ2-3; 8 bases fit TRBD2. There are 17 residues in the CDR3. The V and J ends lost 2 bases and 4 bases, in that order; junction bases with no gene match: 11. Per germline, CDR1 SSHAT and CDR2 FNYEAQ (reference sequence). DNA of the CDR3: TGTGCCAGCAGCTTATTGTCAGTAGCGGGACGGGCAGATACGCAGTATTTT. Translation gives CASSLLSVAGRADTQYF.

Regarding this clone: A read error may be the cause here, since a much bigger clone is one base away. The rearrangement joins TRBV7-9 to TRBJ2-7; D gene uncertain. Trimming stripped 1 base from V and 5 bases from J, with 3 bases between. Germline V gene data show CDR1 as SEHNR and CDR2 as FQNEAQ (reference sequence). This CDR3 is built from 11 residues. The CDR3 here is CASSLVDEQYF. CDR3 bases: TGTGCCAGCAGCTTAGTTGACGAGCAGTACTTC. Looking up the rest from reference TRBV7-9 and TRBJ2-7 gives the full variable domain: DTGVSQNPRHKITKRGQNVTFRCDPISEHNRLYWYRQTLGQGPEFLTYFQNEAQLEKSRLLSDRFSAERPKGSFSTLEIQRTEQGDSAMYLCASSLVDEQYFGPGTRLTVT.

On this clone: Within the sample, other DNA sequences also encode this same CDR3. CDR3 loop: CASSSDGGGEKLFF. The CDR3 DNA follows: TGTGCCAGCAGTAGCGACGGCGGTGGTGAAAAACTGTTTTTT. The chain carries TRBV28 and TRBJ1-4, with D hard to call. The V and J ends lost 5 bases and 7 bases respectively, with 14 bases between them. The CDR3 is 14 amino acids. Germline V gives CDR1 MDHEN, CDR2 SYDVKM.

In its sample, this clone was seen once. The rearrangement joins TRBV11-3 to TRBJ2-1; 9 bases line up with TRBD2. Germline V gene data show CDR1 as SGHNT and CDR2 as YENEEA. CDR3 size: 17 residues. V shed 4 bases, J shed 2 bases, and the junction held 9 bases outside the gene matches. DNA of the CDR3: TGTGCCAGCAGCTGGAGTAGCGGGAGTGGCGCCTACAATGAGCAGTTCTTC. It yields the protein CASSWSSGSGAYNEQFF. Using reference TRBV11-3 and TRBJ2-1 for the parts outside the CDR3, the full variable domain is EAGVVQSPRYKIIEKKQPVAFWCNPISGHNTLYWYLQNLGQGPELLIRYENEEAVDDSQLPKDRFSAERLKGVDSTLKIQPAELGDSAVYLCASSWSSGSGAYNEQFFGPGTRLTVL.

This sequence joins TRBV6-1 and TRBJ2-5; 8 bases align to TRBD1. Germline assignment: CDR1 MNHNS and CDR2 SASEGT. Trimming cost V 8 bases and J 3 bases; bases outside gene matches: 5. The CDR3 runs 13 residues. CDR3 nucleotide sequence: TGTGCCAGCTCTTGGACAGGGAAAGAGACCCAGTACTTC. Its protein is CASSWTGKETQYF.

This clone has a single count. The V call is TRBV10-3, the J call TRBJ2-3, with D possibly being TRBD2 (5 bases). V was cut by 4 bases and J by 6 bases, with 11 bases left in between. Germline V gene data show CDR1 as ENHRY and CDR2 as SYGVKD. The CDR3 totals 13 residues. CDR3 residues: CAISGPAEDTQYF. The DNA of the CDR3 is TGTGCCATCAGTGGCCCAGCGGAGGATACGCAGTATTTT.

This clone was counted many times. V gene TRBV9 combines with J gene TRBJ1-2; 12 bases fit TRBD1. Trimming took 0 bases from V and 8 from J; bases not matched to a gene: 5. Germline CDR1 is SGDLS and CDR2 is YYNGEE. This CDR3 region has 15 residues. The CDR3: CASSVVPGQGAGYTF. The CDR3 DNA follows: TGTGCCAGCAGCGTAGTCCCGGGACAGGGGGCCGGCTACACCTTC.

In this sample, this clone turned up a few times. The chain couples TRBV11-2 to TRBJ1-1, with D perhaps TRBD1 (6 bases). The CDR3 totals 15 residues. V dropped 5 bases and J dropped 1 base, with 14 bases sitting between them. Germline assignment: CDR1 SGHAT and CDR2 FQNNGV. Here the CDR3 reads CASSLTEQGNTEAFF. The DNA of the CDR3 is TGTGCCAGCAGCCTCACCGAACAGGGGAACACTGAAGCTTTCTTT.

The chain has TRBV11-2 and TRBJ2-5; D not resolved. Germline V gene data show CDR1 as SGHAT and CDR2 as FQNNGV. The V end lost 0 bases, the J end lost 4 bases, and 6 bases lay between the germline ends. The CDR3 is 13 amino acids. The DNA of the CDR3 is TGTGCCAGCAGCTTAGATTCGGGAGAGACCCAGTACTTC. It codes for CASSLDSGETQYF.

The rearrangement joins TRBV2 to TRBJ2-2; 7 bases are a match to TRBD1. Germline-derived CDR1 and CDR2 are SNHLY and FYNNEI. The CDR3 has 14 residues. The V and J ends lost 6 bases and 5 bases, in that order; junction bases with no gene match: 6. The CDR3 bases are TGTGCCAGCAGGGGGACAGTAACAACCGGGGAGCTGTTTTTT. Its protein product is CASRGTVTTGELFF.

The chain combines TRBV7-9 with TRBJ1-4; the D gene is possibly TRBD1 (6 bases). This CDR3 has 15 amino acids. Germline V gives CDR1 SEHNR, CDR2 FQNEAQ (reference sequence). With 5 bases removed from V and 7 bases from J, the gap between germline ends came to 17 bases. Written as DNA, the CDR3 is TGTGCCAGCAGCCCCGGACAGTCGGGGAGTGAAAAACTGTTTTTT. It encodes CASSPGQSGSEKLFF.

The chain joins TRBV19 to TRBJ2-1, with TRBD2 matching 10 bases. CDR1 and CDR2 (germline): LNHDA, SQIVND (reference sequence). V gave up 9 bases and J gave up 6 bases; unmatched junction bases: 8. The CDR3 totals 14 residues. The CDR3 protein is CASGVAGGINEQFF. CDR3 in DNA: TGTGCCAGCGGAGTAGCGGGAGGAATCAATGAGCAGTTCTTC.

This chain connects TRBV7-2 to TRBJ2-7; unclear D gene. Germline CDR1 SGHTA, CDR2 FQGNSA. Trimming left V 2 bases short and J 0 bases short, with 8 bases between. CDR3 length equals 14 residues. The CDR3 DNA reads TGTGCCAGCAGCTTACAGCCCTCCTCCTACGAGCAGTACTTC. Amino acids: CASSLQPSSYEQYF.

The chain carries TRBV28 and TRBJ1-2; 8 positions agree with TRBD1. With V trimmed by 1 base and J by 6 bases, 4 bases remained unmatched. Germline loops: CDR1 MDHEN, CDR2 SYDVKM. The length of the CDR3 is 14 residues. CDR3 in DNA: TGTGCCAGCAGTTTATCAGACAGGGGAAATGGCTACACCTTC. Translated: CASSLSDRGNGYTF.